These 19 T cell receptor beta chains came from one sample sequenced in a study of blood T cells in healthy people across ages. For the second PCR, which ran for roughly 7 to 11 cycles, a sample-barcoded 5' primer and a J-beta primer mix were used. A single record per CDR3 protein comes from TCRdb applying MiXCR to the 5' RACE reads. The sample lists about 940,000 distinct CDR3 sequences, 45% to 50% seen once, with roughly 12% in the top ten. Sample: blood. These receptors came from a man aged 25 to 40 in good health.

As DNA, the CDR3 is TGTGCCAGCAGCCCGACCGCTGCGGGCTATGGCTACACCTTC. The encoded protein is CASSPTAAGYGYTF. The V call is TRBV7-9, the J call TRBJ1-2; D unresolved. The CDR3 covers 14 residues. Trimming stripped 5 bases from V and 4 bases from J, with 14 bases between. CDR1 and CDR2 (germline): SEHNR, FQNEAQ (reference sequence). Using reference TRBV7-9 and TRBJ1-2 for the parts outside the CDR3, the full variable domain is DTGVSQNPRHKITKRGQNVTFRCDPISEHNRLYWYRQTLGQGPEFLTYFQNEAQLEKSRLLSDRFSAERPKGSFSTLEIQRTEQGDSAMYLCASSPTAAGYGYTFGSGTRLTVV.

The chain is built from TRBV27 and TRBJ2-7; 7 nucleotides line up with TRBD1. Germline CDR1 is MNHEY and CDR2 is SMNVEV (reference sequence). This CDR3 has 14 residues. Losses at the gene ends were 6 bases for V and 2 bases for J; bases not matched to a gene: 7. The CDR3 nucleotides read TGTGCCAGCAGACTGACAGGGAGCCCCTACGAGCAGTACTTC. Translating gives CASRLTGSPYEQYF.

The genes are TRBV29-1 and TRBJ2-7; D call uncertain. With 5 bases removed from V and 3 bases from J, the gap between germline ends came to 14 bases. This CDR3 is 13 amino acids long. The germline V gene has CDR1 SQVTM and CDR2 ANQGSEA. In nucleotides, the CDR3 is TGCAGCGTTATTTGGGTCGGTAGCTACGAGCAGTACTTC. Its protein is CSVIWVGSYEQYF.

There are a few counts of this clonotype. V and J are TRBV20-1 and TRBJ2-3; possibly TRBD2 for D (5 bases). This CDR3 contains 14 residues. The germline CDR1 and CDR2 sequences are DFQATT and SNEGSKA (reference sequence). The V gene lost 3 bases and the J gene lost 2 bases, with 12 bases spanning the gap. The CDR3 protein is CSASGVEATDTQYF. The CDR3 bases are TGCAGTGCTAGCGGGGTTGAGGCCACAGATACGCAGTATTTT.

The chain combines TRBV12-3 or TRBV12-4 with TRBJ2-3; TRBD1 matches 9 bases. The CDR3 runs 16 residues. Trimming removed 6 bases from V and 5 bases from J; junction bases left unmatched: 12. The CDR3, as DNA: TGTGCCAGCAGCCGGCAAGCACAGGGGGCGGGAGATACGCAGTATTTT. Translation gives CASSRQAQGAGDTQYF.

Worth noting for this clonotype: This may come from a read error, since a much larger clone is one base off. The genes are TRBV7-2 and TRBJ2-1, with 9 bases identical to TRBD2. The DNA end is more similar to TRBJ2-7, so the J call may be wrong. The CDR3 is made up of 16 amino acids. From germline, CDR1 is SGHTA and CDR2 FQGNSA. CDR3 DNA: TGTGCCAGCAGCTTAGTACCCCTAGCGGGAAACAATGAGCAGTACTTC. This translates into CASSLVPLAGNNEQYF.

The rearrangement links TRBV11-2 to TRBJ1-2; possibly TRBD1 for D (5 bases). The germline gives CDR1 SGHAT, CDR2 FQNNGV. CDR3 length: 14 residues. V lost 1 base and J 8 bases, leaving 14 bases between the germline ends. This CDR3 is CASSLVPHRSGYTF. CDR3 coding DNA: TGTGCCAGCAGCTTAGTACCCCACAGGAGCGGCTACACCTTC.

The V gene is TRBV7-9, the J gene TRBJ2-3; perhaps D is TRBD1 or TRBD2 (5 bases each). This CDR3 contains 14 residues. V lost 5 bases, J lost 6 bases, and 15 bases lay in between. CDR1 is SEHNR and CDR2 is FQNEAQ in the germline V gene (reference sequence). The CDR3 DNA sequence: TGTGCCAGCAGCCTAGGGACCCCCGGGGATACGCAGTATTTT. Its protein product is CASSLGTPGDTQYF.

In regard to this clonotype: With a much larger clone just one base away, this may be a read error. This chain links TRBV2 with TRBJ1-5, with unresolved D. Per the germline V gene, CDR1 is SNHLY and CDR2 is FYNNEI. The CDR3 spans 14 residues. V was pared by 4 bases and J by 5 bases, with 12 bases between. CDR3 sequence (DNA): TGTGCCAGCAGTGGACCGGGTTCCTATCAGCCCCAGCATTTT. Translated: CASSGPGSYQPQHF.

This chain links TRBV20-1 with TRBJ1-2; D is perhaps TRBD1 (5 bases). The V end lost 3 bases, the J end lost 2 bases, and 13 bases lay between the germline ends. The germline CDR1 and CDR2 sequences are DFQATT and SNEGSKA (reference sequence). This CDR3 spans 14 amino acids. CDR3 sequence reads: CSASSGLGNYGYTF. CDR3 nucleotide sequence: TGCAGTGCTAGTTCAGGGCTCGGGAACTATGGCTACACCTTC.

The chain carries TRBV28 and TRBJ1-5; D gene uncertain. Trimming cost V 6 bases and J 7 bases, with 25 bases left between them. The CDR3 is 17 amino acids. Germline assignment: CDR1 MDHEN and CDR2 SYDVKM. The CDR3 DNA reads TGTGCCAGCAGCTCTCCCAGCTGGCCGGCAGGACGGCAGCCCCAGCATTTT. Translation: CASSSPSWPAGRQPQHF.

The chain links TRBV6-2 or TRBV6-3 to TRBJ2-7; D unresolved. The V gene's germline CDR1 is MNHEY and CDR2 SVGEGT. This CDR3 is 13 amino acids long. V dropped 2 bases and J dropped 3 bases, with 8 bases sitting between them. The chain's CDR3 is CASSYDTVYEQYF. The CDR3 DNA follows: TGTGCCAGCAGTTACGATACAGTCTACGAGCAGTACTTC.

This clonotype was seen once. V and J are TRBV20-1 and TRBJ1-4; D uncertain. CDR1 and CDR2 (germline): DFQATT, SNEGSKA (reference sequence). The length of the CDR3 is 14 residues. The V end lost 0 bases, the J end lost 3 bases, and 8 bases lay between the germline ends. The CDR3 coding sequence is TGCAGTGCTAGAGAATGGGCGGCTAATGAAAAACTGTTTTTT. Protein product: CSAREWAANEKLFF.

This rearrangement joins TRBV6-1 to TRBJ1-1; D is ambiguous. Trimming cost V 5 bases and J 2 bases, with 12 bases left between them. The CDR3 spans 14 residues. Looked up from germline, CDR1 is MNHNS and CDR2 is SASEGT. The CDR3 is CASSLQDGNTEAFF. In DNA, the CDR3 is TGTGCCAGCAGTCTCCAGGACGGAAACACTGAAGCTTTCTTT.

The rearrangement links TRBV20-1 to TRBJ2-5; D is uncertain. The CDR3 extends over 15 amino acids. Trimming removed 3 bases from V and 4 bases from J, with 18 bases in between. The germline V gene encodes CDR1 DFQATT and CDR2 SNEGSKA (reference sequence). For the CDR3, the DNA is TGCAGTGCTAGGGGTGCGCGAAACCTCCTAGAGACCCAGTACTTC. Translating it yields CSARGARNLLETQYF.

Written as DNA, the CDR3 is TGTGCCAGCAGCCGAGGCCAATACACGGCTGAAAAACTGTTTTTT. Protein product: CASSRGQYTAEKLFF. The rearrangement links TRBV3-1 to TRBJ1-4; D is ambiguous. V gave up 4 bases and J gave up 7 bases, with 16 bases separating them. The CDR3 covers 15 residues. Germline CDR1 is LGHDT and CDR2 is YNNKEL (reference sequence).

V and J are TRBV28 and TRBJ2-7, with TRBD2 matching 9 bases. The CDR3 is 15 residues long. Germline values: CDR1 MDHEN, CDR2 SYDVKM. The ends lost 6 bases at V and 5 bases at J; junction bases unmatched: 11. CDR3 in DNA: TGTGCCAGCAGATCCCCTAGCGGGGTCTACAACGAGCAGTACTTC. It codes for CASRSPSGVYNEQYF.

The chain has TRBV10-3 and TRBJ2-7; a weak D match, TRBD1 (6 bases). This CDR3 has 14 amino acids. Trimming took off 3 bases at V and 3 bases at J, with 12 bases between the two ends. Germline V gives CDR1 ENHRY, CDR2 SYGVKD. The CDR3 sequence: CAISDQGLGYEQYF. CDR3 nucleotides: TGTGCCATCAGTGATCAGGGGTTGGGCTACGAGCAGTACTTC.

This clonotype was counted at least ten times. This chain connects TRBV28 to TRBJ2-1; TRBD2 matches at 8 bases. Germline assignment: CDR1 MDHEN and CDR2 SYDVKM. The trim removed 5 bases at V and 2 bases at J, leaving 2 bases unmatched. This CDR3 has 14 residues. The chain's CDR3 is CASSASGPYNEQFF. The DNA for the CDR3 is TGTGCCAGCAGTGCTAGCGGGCCCTACAATGAGCAGTTCTTC.